One and the same sample provided the 2 T cell receptor beta chains below, sequenced in a study. TCRdb redid the calling of the 5' RACE reads with MiXCR, one entry per CDR3 protein. The top ten clones hold roughly 3% of a sample with about 57,000 distinct CDR3 sequences, 25% to 35% of them seen once. Sequenced sample: tumor-infiltrating memory CD4+ T cells sorted from the breast tumor. Subset here: memory CD4+ T cells, CD4+CD45RO+CD25-. The receptor set was obtained from a female donor with breast cancer.

The rearrangement uses TRBV24-1 and TRBJ2-7; 8 nucleotides agree with TRBD2. Germline lookup yields CDR1 KGHDR and CDR2 SFDVKD. The V segment lost 4 bases and the J segment 2 bases; nucleotides outside the gene matches: 18. This CDR3 has 19 amino acids. CDR3 protein: CATSDSPGGAGVSAYEQYF. CDR3 bases: TGTGCCACCAGTGACAGCCCCGGTGGAGCGGGAGTGTCGGCCTACGAGCAGTACTTC.

This clonotype came up a few times. The rearrangement links TRBV14 to TRBJ2-3; 7 nucleotides line up with TRBD2. This CDR3 is built from 15 residues. CDR1 is SGHDN, CDR2 FVKESK, per germline. J was trimmed by 5 bases and V by 0 bases; bases with no gene match: 5. DNA of the CDR3: TGTGCCAGCAGCCAAGAAAGCGGGGTACTAGATACGCAGTATTTT. It specifies CASSQESGVLDTQYF. Complete variable domain (other parts from reference TRBV14 and TRBJ2-3): EAGVTQFPSHSVIEKGQTVTLRCDPISGHDNLYWYRRVMGKEIKFLLHFVKESKQDESGMPNNRFLAERTGGTYSTLKVQPAELEDSGVYFCASSQESGVLDTQYFGPGTRLTVL.